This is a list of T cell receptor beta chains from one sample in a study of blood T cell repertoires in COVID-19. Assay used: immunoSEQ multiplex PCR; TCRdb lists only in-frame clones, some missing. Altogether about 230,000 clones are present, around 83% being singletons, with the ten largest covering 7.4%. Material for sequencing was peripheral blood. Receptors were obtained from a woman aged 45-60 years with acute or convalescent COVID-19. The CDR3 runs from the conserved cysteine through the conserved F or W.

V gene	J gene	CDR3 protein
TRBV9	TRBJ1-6	CASSVAGVGGSPLHF
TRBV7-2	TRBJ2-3	CASSTSGGWGTDTQYF
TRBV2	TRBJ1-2	CASSEQGSYGYTF
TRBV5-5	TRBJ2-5	CASSYISGGSETQYF
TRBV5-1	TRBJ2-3	CASSWDSSTDTQYF
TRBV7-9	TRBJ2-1	CASSRTPDEQFF
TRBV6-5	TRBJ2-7	CASGTGVSYEQYF
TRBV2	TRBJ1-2	CASSERGQGFGYTF
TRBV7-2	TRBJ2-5	CASSIPGTETQYF
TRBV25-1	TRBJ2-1	CASNSGGTYNEQFF
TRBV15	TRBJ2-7	CATSREAPPYEQYF
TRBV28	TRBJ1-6	CASSGGQIYNSPLHF
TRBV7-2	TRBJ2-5	CASREGGAQTQETQYF
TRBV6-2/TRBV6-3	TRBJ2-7	CASSRSSYEQYF
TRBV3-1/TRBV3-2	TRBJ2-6	CASSLQYSGANVLTF
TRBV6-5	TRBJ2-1	CASRGGRGPHNEQFF
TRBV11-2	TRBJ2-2	CASGGYGELFF
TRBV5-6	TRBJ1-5	CASSLGGREAHF
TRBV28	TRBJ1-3	CASRGQGTGNTIYF
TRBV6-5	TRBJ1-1	CASSFRRLGGNTEAFF
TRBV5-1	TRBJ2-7	CASSLAGSGTGVEQYF
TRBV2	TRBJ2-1	CASNVGLAGYYNEQFF
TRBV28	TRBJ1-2	CASVLQGYYGYTF
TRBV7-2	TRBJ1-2	CASSLRGVYGYTF
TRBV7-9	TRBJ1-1	CASSSPTKRNTEAFF
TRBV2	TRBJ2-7	CASSGGLSWEQYF
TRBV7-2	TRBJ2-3	CASSLAGLAGEVDTQYF
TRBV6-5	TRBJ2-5	CASSYSGNRQETQYF
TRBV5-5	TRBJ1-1	CASSLVVADEAFF
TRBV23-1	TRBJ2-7	CASSGTDSYEQYF
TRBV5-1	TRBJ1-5	CASSLGGQGWQPQHF
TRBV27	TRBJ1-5	CASSLAGPNQPQHF
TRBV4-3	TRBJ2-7	CASSQEISGSYEQYF
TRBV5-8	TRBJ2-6	CASSLDRVGANVLTF
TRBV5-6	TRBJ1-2	CASSLASPGAAGYTF
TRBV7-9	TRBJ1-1	CASSLRLGEGTEAFF
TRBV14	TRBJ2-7	CASSQEEREGSEQYF
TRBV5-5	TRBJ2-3	CASSILTSGGTDTQYF
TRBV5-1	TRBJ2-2	CASSLASQGLNTGELFF
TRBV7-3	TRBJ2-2	CASSFLPGTGYTGELFF
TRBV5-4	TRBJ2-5	CASSPKGDSKRETQYF
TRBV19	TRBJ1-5	CASREGVGSYQPQHF
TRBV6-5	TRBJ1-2	CASRKDSYGYTF
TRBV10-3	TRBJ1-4	CAIREGVGRSGEKLFF
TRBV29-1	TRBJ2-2	CSVRVGTANTGELFF
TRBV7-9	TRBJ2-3	CASSLVRGGASTDTQYF
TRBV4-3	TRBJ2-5	CASSQPDRSLARETQYF
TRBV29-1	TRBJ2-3	CSNTDWTDTQYF
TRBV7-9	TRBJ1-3	CASSLGTFGNTIYF
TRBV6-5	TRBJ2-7	CASSYAGATYEQYF
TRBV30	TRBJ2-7	CAWSATYEQYF
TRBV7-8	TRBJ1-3	CASNQPGRGPGNTIYF
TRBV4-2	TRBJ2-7	CASSQEYRVTEQYF
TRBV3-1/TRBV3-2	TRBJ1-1	CASSSGTGWTEAFF
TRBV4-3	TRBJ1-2	CASSQEQGPEGGYTF
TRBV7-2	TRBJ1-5	CASSLVPGQPGGQPQHF
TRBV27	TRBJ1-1	CASSLSRDRNTEAFF
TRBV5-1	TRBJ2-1	CASSLEAGQGTNEQFF
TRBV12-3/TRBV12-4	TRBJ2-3	CASSLPGPTQYF